Given below is one TCR beta chain in context. Its cognate antigen is unknown. TCRdb's table, derived via immunoSEQ multiplex PCR, lists solely in-frame clones and lacks some. Of approximately 19,000 clones listed, about 85% are singletons. CDR3 length equals 17 residues. CDR1 is SGDLS, CDR2 YYNGEE, per germline. Trimming cost V 2 bases and J 2 bases, with 16 bases left between them. These data come from a study of a mutant IDH1 vaccine in newly diagnosed glioma. Study as a whole: Treated patients, averaging roughly 40 years, were roughly 60% male and about 40% female. Patients got radiotherapy, temozolomide, or both beforehand, and most got both. Study results and limitations: Pseudoprogression seemingly bore no relation to changes in top peripheral T cell clonotypes.

Time point in this sample: baseline, week 1 (first vaccination visit). As for treatment: pre-vaccination baseline after standard-of-care therapy. Donor diagnoses consisted of new WHO grade 3 or 4 IDH1-mutant, ATRX-lost astrocytomas. Sample: PBMCs, taken from a glioma patient treated with radiotherapy, temozolomide or both. This chain connects TRBV9 to TRBJ2-2; D is ambiguous. The source of this sequence is a man aged 35-49 years with glioma. CDR3 in amino acids: CASSVSLGLGNTGELFF. In DNA, the CDR3 is TGTGCCAGCAGCGTTTCTTTGGGTCTGGGTAACACCGGGGAGCTGTTTTTT.